This T cell receptor beta chain was captured in a study of graft-versus-host responses after intestinal transplantation. About the research overall: For two to four years after anti-thymocyte globulin induction, all recipients took tacrolimus and steroids.

Regarding the study as a whole: GvH clone levels peaked in circulation, and this peak was associated with early post-transplant HvG declines. Where graft-donor T cell macrochimerism was present, patients had high graft-versus-host to host-versus-graft clonal ratios in allografts.

CDR1 and CDR2 from the germline V gene are SGHAT and FQNNGV. Deletions cut 1 base from V and 2 bases from J, with 8 bases between. CDR3 length: 14 residues. Details on this clone: Antigen: not known.

The data were produced by immunoSEQ multiplex PCR, yet TCRdb's version contains in-frame clones alone and is incomplete. The sample lists just over 95,000 clones; about 93% were seen once. The sample consisted of unstimulated CD4+ T cells sorted from spleen or lymph node cells, taken before intestinal transplant. This TCR came from a human donor who received an intestinal transplant. The gene calls are TRBV11-2 and TRBJ2-5; D is unresolved. Here the CDR3 reads CASSLVDWQETQYF. CDR3 in DNA: TGTGCCAGCAGCTTAGTAGACTGGCAAGAGACCCAGTACTTC.